This T cell receptor (beta chain) appears in the sequencing data of a study of blood T cell repertoires in COVID-19 (dated by TCRdb to the early 2020s). About the full investigation: Samples covering the acute and convalescent phases of COVID-19 were provided by collaborators in the United States, Italy and Spain. The material from the prospective study consisted of cDNA or gDNA derived from T cells, B-cell-depleted T cells, or PBMCs. Subjects who had been exposed to COVID-19, were actively infected with it, or had recovered from it provided the deeply sampled blood TCRbeta repertoires that made up the dataset. The repertoires were released in a freely available public database meant as a resource for research on the immune response to SARS-CoV-2. Samples came from the ongoing ImmuneRACE study (first 160 participants) plus 1,254 subjects from 6 global collaborators. The sample metadata nearly always contained a de-identified subject ID, COVID-19 status, age in years and sex. Where available, HLA class I and class II types were obtained from metadata supplied by the sample provider rather than from assay-based typing.

Here is what the overall study found, with its caveats: The amount of clinical and demographic metadata varied by source and participant and was provided uncurated.

In the case of this clone: Its cognate antigen has yet to be identified. Per-base qualities were not stored, and no clone one base away is much larger.

TCRbeta CDR3 regions were amplified from genomic DNA using the immunoSEQ Assay, a bias-controlled multiplex PCR. Per the original workflow: The number of nucleated cells in each sample was estimated by amplification of reference gene primers within the assay. To quantify the absolute abundance of each unique TCRbeta CDR3 rearrangement, sequence reads were collapsed and filtered. Productive Simpson clonality was computed per sample as the square root of Simpson's diversity index over productive rearrangements. TCRdb stores this immuneACCESS table with in-frame sequences only. Part of the clones is absent; in the studies checked, under half of the shortfall reflects unresolved V genes, and no reason is known for the rest. From that table come the V and J calls and clone size; the DNA was used to work out D and trimming. The sample yields 150,000 to 200,000 clones; around 85% were counted once. About 2.1% of the sample is held by the ten biggest clonotypes.

Collaborating institutions collected whole blood in K2EDTA tubes following their own protocols. For TCRbeta analysis, collaborators shipped samples as frozen whole blood, isolated PBMCs, or DNA extracted from either of those sample types. This clonotype originated in a man between 65 and 85 years old with active or convalescent COVID-19. What was sequenced was peripheral blood.

The DNA sequence is given as TGTGCCAGCAGTGCCGGGACAGATTGCTACGAGCAGTACTTC. This is translated as CASSAGTDCYEQYF. The sequence is built from TRBV6-4 and TRBJ2-7; 7 central bases correspond to TRBD1. CDR1 is given as MRHNA and CDR2 as SNTAGT, both from the germline V gene. The CDR3 goes from the cysteine to the phenylalanine over 14 residues. Just the 42-base CDR3 DNA is kept, in frame starting at base 1. V lost 4 bases and J lost 3 bases, and the count of bases not matched to a germline gene is 6.